One and the same sample provided the 3 T cell receptor beta chains below, sequenced in a study of T cells in Graves' hyperthyroidism and ophthalmopathy. RNA transcripts gave rise to amplified TCR beta CDR3 regions. First-round RT-PCR of the TCR CDR3 relied on the HTBI primer set. TCRdb used MiXCR to reprocess the multiplex PCR reads, holding one entry per CDR3 protein. The data contain a few hundred thousand distinct CDR3 sequences, 15% to 19% of them singletons. The sequenced sample was blood. The source of these receptors is a woman aged 25 to 39 with Graves' hyperthyroidism.

This clonotype occurred many times. V and J are TRBV4-2 and TRBJ2-7; 10 bases are shared with TRBD2. The CDR3 spans 16 residues. Germline loops: CDR1 LGHNA, CDR2 YNFKEQ. V was pared by 0 bases and J by 1 base, with 3 bases of the junction left unmatched. The CDR3 here is CASSQEERGGSYEQYF. The DNA of the CDR3 is TGTGCCAGCAGCCAAGAGGAGCGGGGGGGTTCCTACGAGCAGTACTTC.

The chain is built from TRBV14 and TRBJ2-1; D gene uncertain. Germline CDR1 and CDR2: SGHDN and FVKESK. Trimming took off 5 bases at V and 0 bases at J, with 17 bases between the two ends. This CDR3 is built from 17 residues. The CDR3 bases are TGTGCCAGCAGCGCCCCCGCGAGTTTTTTCTCCTACAATGAGCAGTTCTTC. It specifies CASSAPASFFSYNEQFF.

A few counts support this clonotype. The chain uses TRBV9 and TRBJ2-3; TRBD2 agrees at 11 bases. There are 15 residues in the CDR3. V lost 0 bases to trimming and J lost 6 bases; unmatched junction nucleotides: 3. Looked up from germline, CDR1 is SGDLS and CDR2 is YYNGEE. CDR3 in amino acids: CASSVGVAGGDTQYF. The CDR3 DNA follows: TGTGCCAGCAGCGTAGGGGTAGCGGGAGGGGATACGCAGTATTTT.